Shown below are 15 T cell receptor beta chains from a single sample sequenced in a study of blood T cell repertoires in COVID-19. Using immunoSEQ multiplex PCR, the repertoire was profiled, and TCRdb retains in-frame clones only, with some absent. The sample has around 160,000 clones, approximately 80% seen once. Material for sequencing was PBMCs or T cells enriched from blood (not recorded which). The receptors were gathered from a man aged 40-55 years who had recovered from COVID-19.

This clone was counted a few times. The V gene is TRBV5-1, the J gene TRBJ1-1; D not resolved. This CDR3 contains 18 residues. Germline V gene sequence: CDR1 SGHRS, CDR2 YFSETQ. V lost 3 bases and J lost 0, with 21 bases in between. CDR3 nucleotides: TGCGCCAGCAGCTATGTCGGACCGGGGAGCGGGTTGAACACTGAAGCTTTCTTT. Its translation is CASSYVGPGSGLNTEAFF.

J is TRBJ1-1 and V is TRBV7-9; the D gene is possibly TRBD1 (6 bases). Deletions cut 2 bases from V and 8 bases from J, with 15 bases between. The CDR3 has 14 residues. Per the germline V gene, CDR1 is SEHNR and CDR2 is FQNEAQ (reference sequence). CDR3 DNA: TGTGCCAGCAGCTTATCTAAGATAGGGGGAGAAGCTTTCTTT. It codes for CASSLSKIGGEAFF.

J is TRBJ2-7 and V is TRBV12-3 or TRBV12-4; maybe TRBD1 (5 bases). The CDR3 consists of 13 residues. Trimming took off 7 bases at V and 1 base at J, with 11 bases between the two ends. The chain's CDR3 is CASMKQESYEQYF. The CDR3 DNA sequence: TGTGCCAGCATGAAACAGGAGTCCTACGAGCAGTACTTC.

CDR3 in DNA: TGTGCCAGCAGCCCAGGCCGGGAGAGCTATGGCTACACCTTC. This codes for CASSPGRESYGYTF. The rearrangement joins TRBV27 to TRBJ1-2; the D is unclear. Germline V CDR1 and CDR2: MNHEY, SMNVEV (reference sequence). CDR3 length: 14 residues. Trimming shortened V by 6 bases and J by 4 bases, and 15 bases separated the two germline ends.

This sequence joins TRBV6-1 and TRBJ1-4, with D hard to call. Trimming cost V 0 bases and J 17 bases, with 19 bases left between them. CDR1 MNHNS and CDR2 SASEGT come from the germline V gene. CDR3 size: 14 residues. CDR3 sequence (DNA): TGTGCCAGCAGTGAAGCCCGGGGAGTAAGCACGGGTTTTTTT. Protein: CASSEARGVSTGFF.

The chain couples TRBV6-5 to TRBJ1-5, with 10 bases lining up with TRBD1. Germline values: CDR1 MNHEY, CDR2 SVGAGI. The V segment lost 8 bases and the J segment 0 bases; nucleotides outside the gene matches: 4. The CDR3 covers 15 residues. The CDR3 sequence: CASGQGVGSNQPQHF. CDR3 bases: TGTGCCAGCGGACAGGGGGTAGGTAGCAATCAGCCCCAGCATTTT.

This sequence joins TRBV27 and TRBJ1-2; no reliable D call. CDR3 length: 14 residues. Trimming shortened V by 1 base and J by 4 bases, and 10 bases separated the two germline ends. The germline V gene has CDR1 MNHEY and CDR2 SMNVEV (reference sequence). The CDR3 protein is CASSLLPLSYGYTF. In DNA form, the CDR3 reads TGTGCCAGCAGTTTATTGCCACTGAGCTATGGCTACACCTTC.

J is TRBJ2-7 and V is TRBV6-1, with D perhaps TRBD1 (7 bases). The V end lost 4 bases, the J end lost 4 bases, and 14 bases lay between the germline ends. The CDR3 sequence is 14 residues long. Per the germline V gene, CDR1 is MNHNS and CDR2 is SASEGT. The CDR3 DNA reads as TGTGCCAGCAGTGCAGCACAGGGGACTTACGAGCAGTACGTC. This encodes CASSAAQGTYEQYV.

This chain uses TRBV7-3 with TRBJ1-1; D perhaps matches TRBD1 (5 bases). Trimming took 0 bases from V and 0 from J, leaving 8 bases between them. Germline V gene lookup returns CDR1 SGHTA and CDR2 FQGTGA. This CDR3 contains 15 residues. The CDR3 region has the DNA TGTGCCAGCAGCTTAACGTCAGGGTTGAACACTGAAGCTTTCTTT. It specifies CASSLTSGLNTEAFF.

This clone was recorded only once. The gene calls are TRBV19 and TRBJ2-3; 7 nucleotides agree with TRBD2. This CDR3 comprises 16 residues. The germline CDR1 and CDR2 sequences are LNHDA and SQIVND (reference sequence). V was pared by 11 bases and J by 4 bases, with 18 bases of the junction left unmatched. The CDR3 sequence is CAVSRGPGGVSDTQYF. The DNA for the CDR3 is TGTGCCGTCTCTCGAGGCCCGGGAGGAGTTTCAGATACGCAGTATTTT.

V gene TRBV3-1 (or the pseudogene TRBV3-2) combines with J gene TRBJ1-3; 7 positions agree with TRBD1. The V gene's germline CDR1 is LGHDT and CDR2 YNNKEL (reference sequence). This CDR3 has 14 residues. V trimming: 4 bases; J trimming: 7 bases; junction bases outside the gene matches: 7. This CDR3 reads CASSLPGQVNTIYF. In DNA, the CDR3 is TGTGCCAGCAGCCTTCCCGGACAGGTTAACACCATATATTTT.

The chain uses TRBV19 and TRBJ1-1, with 12 bases fitting TRBD1. V lost 8 bases, J lost 9 bases, and 1 base stayed unmatched. The germline V gene encodes CDR1 LNHDA and CDR2 SQIVND (reference sequence). CDR3 length: 11 residues. The CDR3 spells CASGTGGQAFF. CDR3 nucleotide sequence: TGTGCCAGTGGGACAGGGGGCCAAGCTTTCTTT.

This chain connects TRBV4-1 to TRBJ2-6; no definite D call. Trimming left V 4 bases short and J 0 bases short, with 7 bases between. CDR1 is MGHRA and CDR2 is YSYEKL in the germline V gene. This CDR3 has 15 residues. The CDR3 DNA reads TGCGCCAGCAGCCTTACGAGCTCTGGGGCCAACGTCCTGACTTTC. Encoded protein: CASSLTSSGANVLTF.

The chain employs TRBV30 and TRBJ2-1; D not certain. V was clipped by 2 bases and J by 9 bases, with 11 bases between them. Per germline, CDR1 GTSNPN and CDR2 SVGIG (reference sequence). This CDR3 comprises 12 residues. The CDR3 region is CAWSPYSGEQFF. The CDR3 nucleotides are TGTGCCTGGAGTCCCTACTCGGGTGAGCAGTTCTTC.

The rearrangement links TRBV27 to TRBJ1-2, with a possible D match to TRBD1 (5 bases). The CDR3 sequence is 14 residues long. Trimming removed 5 bases from V and 8 bases from J, with 18 bases in between. CDR1 is MNHEY, CDR2 SMNVEV, per germline (reference sequence). CDR3 coding DNA: TGTGCCAGCAGTAGTTGGGTCGGCAGGGTGGGCTACACCTTC. Its protein is CASSSWVGRVGYTF.